This T cell receptor beta chain was observed in a study of T-cell memory formation after mild COVID-19 (dated by TCRdb to the early 2020s). For context, the study as a whole: TCR sequence clusters from the two donors were largely donor specific. T-cell clones expanding and contracting after mild COVID-19 in a couple of donors were tracked by longitudinal TCRalpha and TCRbeta repertoire sequencing. Two young, previously healthy adult volunteers made up the cohort, one male and one female. What the research found in general, with its limitations: Some responding clones were detected in pre-infection memory, which suggested that pre-existing cross-reactive memory T cells had joined the SARS-CoV-2 response. Contracting CD4+ clones appeared mostly in the CM and EM memory subsets, whereas CD8+ clones were enriched in EMRA. The second-wave clones that peaked on day 37 were not confirmed to be SARS-CoV-2 specific. Clones contracting from day 15 to 85 had balanced CD4/CD8 phenotypes, while a second wave expanding from day 15 to 37 was biased towards CD4+. Only two mild cases were covered in the study, and larger cohorts including severe cases with pre-infection samples were considered necessary.

The instrument was an Illumina NovaSeq 6000. TCRalpha and TCRbeta cDNA libraries were built by 5'RACE with constant-segment primers, adding sample barcodes and unique molecular identifiers. Trizol reagent was used to extract RNA from every sample. Amplification of the libraries took two PCR steps, and the second step added a second sample barcode plus Illumina TruSeq adapters. The libraries were sequenced on an Illumina NovaSeq using 2 x 150 bp paired-end reads. The study's own analysis went as follows. The reads were demultiplexed and collapsed into UMI-guided consensus sequences using migec v1.2.7. With mixcr v2.1.11, UMI consensuses were aligned to TRA and TRB V and J templates and assembled into clonotypes. Clonotypes were classified as expanded or contracted when called significant by both edgeR and NoisET, with noise models trained on biological replicates. For edgeR calls, the cutoffs were a false discovery rate-adjusted p below 0.01 and a log2 fold-change threshold of 1. As an exploratory analysis of dynamics, PCA with hierarchical clustering was applied to max-normalized trajectories of the 1000 most abundant clonotypes. Each responding clone was given a CD4 or CD8 phenotype based on the CD4+ and CD8+ repertoires, which had been sequenced separately. TCRdb cleaned the public reads at Q25 with fastp, built clones with MiXCR and kept in-frame beta chains. Each entry merges the rows of one CDR3 protein and shows their most common DNA and genes. The authors' filters were not applied to this entry. The sample has about 620,000 distinct CDR3 sequences on record, under 20% of them singletons. The ten largest clones capture 12% of the sample.

This clonotype was found many times. It has no known antigen specificity. Within one base of it there is no much larger clone, and no base qualities were kept. Ficoll-Paque density gradient centrifugation was the method used to isolate PBMCs. The clonotype was recovered from an adult woman who had mild COVID-19 (a few samples of this study predate the infection). The sample titles of this study are shuffled in the database, so cell type and time point are left out; the donor was told from shared clones. Sample: PBMCs or a T cell subset sorted from them (not recorded which).

The sequence in DNA is TGCAGCCCCTGGGGGACTAGCAGAGGAAGTCTCACCGGGGAGCTGTTTTTT. This codes for CSPWGTSRGSLTGELFF. The V gene is TRBV29-1 and the J gene is TRBJ2-2; the junction holds 9 bases that match TRBD2. CDR1 and CDR2, looked up from the germline V gene, are SQVTM and ANQGSEA. V is trimmed back by 8 bases and J by 4 bases, and the junction contains 17 bases that no gene match accounts for. The CDR3 sequence holds 17 residues, the cysteine and phenylalanine included. Only the CDR3 DNA stays, 51 bases, in frame from base 1.